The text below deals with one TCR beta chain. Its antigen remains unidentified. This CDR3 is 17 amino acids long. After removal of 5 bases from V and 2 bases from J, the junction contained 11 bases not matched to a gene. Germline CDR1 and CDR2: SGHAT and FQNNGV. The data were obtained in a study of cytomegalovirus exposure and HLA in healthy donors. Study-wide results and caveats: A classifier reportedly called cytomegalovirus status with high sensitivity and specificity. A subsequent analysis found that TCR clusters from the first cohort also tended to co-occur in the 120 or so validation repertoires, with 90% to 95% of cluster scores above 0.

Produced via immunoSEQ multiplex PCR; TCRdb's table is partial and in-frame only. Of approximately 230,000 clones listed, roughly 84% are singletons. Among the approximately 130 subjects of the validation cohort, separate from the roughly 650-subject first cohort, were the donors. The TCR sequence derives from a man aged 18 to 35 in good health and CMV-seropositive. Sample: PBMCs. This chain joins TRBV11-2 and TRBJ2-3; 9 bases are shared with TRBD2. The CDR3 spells CASSTVTAGGLTDTQYF. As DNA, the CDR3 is TGTGCCAGCAGCACAGTGACAGCGGGGGGCCTCACAGATACGCAGTATTTT.